This T cell receptor beta chain stems from a study of cytomegalovirus exposure and HLA in healthy donors. CDR1 SGHTA and CDR2 FQGNSA come from the germline V gene. V was trimmed by 1 base and J by 10 bases, leaving 11 bases between them. The CDR3 runs to 14 residues. The PCR used 60 Vbeta and 13 Jbeta primers. This table comes from immunoSEQ multiplex PCR, and its TCRdb copy is limited to in-frame clones, with some not included. The table lists under 110,000 clones, roughly 77% of them singletons. The rearrangement uses TRBV7-2 and TRBJ1-6; the D gene is possibly TRBD1 (5 bases). The sample taken for sequencing was PBMCs. This clonotype originated in a man aged 35 to 55 in good health and CMV-seronegative. The CDR3 here is CASSLEGVKSPLHF. CDR3 nucleotides: TGTGCCAGCAGCTTAGAAGGGGTAAAGTCACCCCTCCACTTT.